A single sample gave rise to the 20 T cell receptor beta chains below, sequenced in a study of cytomegalovirus exposure and HLA in healthy donors. The PCR contained 60 Vbeta and 13 Jbeta primers. The data were produced by immunoSEQ multiplex PCR, yet TCRdb's version contains in-frame clones alone and is incomplete. This sample has a few hundred thousand clones, with about 86% found just once. Sequenced input: PBMCs. The receptor set was obtained from an older woman in good health and CMV-seropositive.

CDR3 coding DNA: TGTGCCAGCAGTGTACAAGGAGGGGCCTATAGCAATCAGCCCCAGCATTTT. It specifies CASSVQGGAYSNQPQHF. The J gene is TRBJ1-5, the V gene TRBV2; maybe TRBD1 (5 bases). Germline loops: CDR1 SNHLY, CDR2 FYNNEI. V was cut by 4 bases and J by 0 bases, with 16 bases left in between. The CDR3 is 17 amino acids.

The chain has TRBV5-4 and TRBJ2-3; 7 nucleotides match TRBD2. Losses at the gene ends were 3 bases for V and 2 bases for J; bases not matched to a gene: 6. The CDR3 has 15 residues. From germline, CDR1 is SGHNT and CDR2 YYREEE (reference sequence). This CDR3 reads CASSWASGSTDTQYF. As DNA, the CDR3 is TGTGCCAGCAGCTGGGCTAGCGGATCCACAGATACGCAGTATTTT. Full variable domain (missing parts from reference TRBV5-4 and TRBJ2-3): ETGVTQSPTHLIKTRGQQVTLRCSSQSGHNTVSWYQQALGQGPQFIFQYYREEENGRGNFPPRFSGLQFPNYSSELNVNALELDDSALYLCASSWASGSTDTQYFGPGTRLTVL.

CDR3 region: CASSLETSGSKVKSIDTQYF. In DNA form, the CDR3 reads TGTGCCAGCAGTTTGGAGACTAGCGGGAGTAAGGTGAAATCCATAGATACGCAGTATTTT. J is TRBJ2-3 and V is TRBV27; 12 bases match TRBD2. CDR3 length: 20 amino acids. The V gene end was trimmed by 3 bases and the J gene end by 5 bases; junction bases not matched to a gene: 18. Germline CDR1 reads MNHEY; CDR2 reads SMNVEV (reference sequence).

The V call is TRBV6-5, the J call TRBJ1-1; 7 nucleotides match TRBD1. J gave up 9 bases and V 6 bases, and 10 bases lay outside the gene matches. Germline CDR1 is MNHEY and CDR2 is SVGAGI. The CDR3 is 13 residues long. The CDR3 DNA reads TGTGCCAGCAGCCCGGGACAGCCGCAGCAAGCTTTCTTT. Residues: CASSPGQPQQAFF.

The sample holds one count of this clone. The chain recombines TRBV19 with TRBJ1-1, with D maybe TRBD1 (5 bases). This CDR3 contains 16 residues. The germline V and J ends were trimmed by 3 bases and 2 bases, with 16 bases remaining between them. Germline CDR1 and CDR2: LNHDA and SQIVND (reference sequence). CDR3 DNA: TGTGCCAGTAGTATGCTGGCCCCGACAGAAAACACTGAAGCTTTCTTT. Its protein product is CASSMLAPTENTEAFF.

This chain joins TRBV5-4 and TRBJ2-4; possible D gene TRBD2, 7 bases. The CDR3 loop spans 15 amino acids. Germline lookup yields CDR1 SGHNT and CDR2 YYREEE (reference sequence). V was clipped by 4 bases and J by 7 bases, with 18 bases between them. CDR3 nucleotides: TGTGCCAGCAGCCCGGGGGAGGGGGTACGGAACATTCAGTACTTC. Its protein is CASSPGEGVRNIQYF.

This clone turned up a few times. The V and J genes are TRBV5-1 and TRBJ2-1; TRBD1 aligns across 9 bases. The germline V gene encodes CDR1 SGHRS and CDR2 YFSETQ. V dropped 7 bases and J dropped 0; count of bases not matched to a gene: 2. This CDR3 is built from 14 residues. CDR3 coding DNA: TGCGCCAGCGGGGGACAGGGCTCCTACAATGAGCAGTTCTTC. Translated: CASGGQGSYNEQFF.

V is TRBV5-1 and J is TRBJ1-1; maybe TRBD1 (5 bases). Per the germline V gene, CDR1 is SGHRS and CDR2 is YFSETQ. Trimming cost V 4 bases and J 6 bases, with 16 bases left between them. The CDR3 contains 14 residues. As DNA, the CDR3 is TGCGCCAGCAGCCCCGGCACAGGACCCCCTGAAGCTTTCTTT. Its protein product is CASSPGTGPPEAFF.

The rearrangement joins TRBV5-6 to TRBJ2-7, with 9 bases identical to TRBD1. The V segment lost 0 bases and the J segment 3 bases; nucleotides outside the gene matches: 7. The CDR3 has 16 amino acids. Germline values: CDR1 SGHDT, CDR2 YYEEEE. The CDR3 DNA follows: TGTGCCAGCAGCTTGGGCCCGGGACAGGGTTTCTACGAGCAGTACTTC. Translating gives CASSLGPGQGFYEQYF.

This clone has only one observation. V usage is TRBV28 and J usage is TRBJ2-3, with 8 positions matching TRBD2. V lost 4 bases to trimming and J lost 2 bases; unmatched junction nucleotides: 11. The CDR3 runs to 17 residues. Germline assignment: CDR1 MDHEN and CDR2 SYDVKM. The CDR3 is CASSSSSSSGSTDTQYF. CDR3 DNA sequence: TGTGCCAGCAGTTCCTCCTCATCTAGCGGGTCCACAGATACGCAGTATTTT.

The chain carries TRBV5-1 and TRBJ2-5, with a tentative D call TRBD2 (6 bases). Trimming stripped 0 bases from V and 2 bases from J, with 14 bases between. The CDR3 runs to 16 residues. Germline CDR1 and CDR2: SGHRS and YFSETQ. The CDR3 reads CASSLDGWRGQETQYF. The DNA for the CDR3 is TGCGCCAGCAGCTTGGACGGGTGGCGGGGTCAAGAGACCCAGTACTTC.

This chain connects TRBV9 to TRBJ2-4, with a weak D call TRBD2 (5 bases). Germline-derived CDR1 and CDR2 are SGDLS and YYNGEE. The V and J ends lost 4 bases and 8 bases respectively, with 16 bases between them. The CDR3 is 14 amino acids. The CDR3 reads CASSSRTSGDIQYF. For the CDR3, the DNA is TGTGCCAGCAGCTCACGGACTTCCGGTGACATTCAGTACTTC.

V usage is TRBV28 and J usage is TRBJ2-3; TRBD2 matches at 12 bases. V gave up 3 bases and J gave up 7 bases; unmatched junction bases: 8. Looked up from germline, CDR1 is MDHEN and CDR2 is SYDVKM. CDR3 length: 16 amino acids. The CDR3 sequence is CASSFRLAGEGNTQYF. CDR3 sequence (DNA): TGTGCCAGCAGTTTCCGACTAGCGGGAGAGGGAAATACGCAGTATTTT.

The rearrangement joins TRBV5-1 to TRBJ2-3; 9 bases are a match to TRBD2. The V gene's germline CDR1 is SGHRS and CDR2 YFSETQ. The CDR3 is 17 residues long. The J segment lost 4 bases and the V segment lost 4 bases, leaving 13 bases of the junction unmatched. CDR3: CASSPRPGAGGADTQYF. CDR3 DNA sequence: TGCGCCAGCAGCCCGCGTCCAGGGGCGGGGGGGGCAGATACGCAGTATTTT.

This clone has more than one count but fewer than ten. The sample holds other DNA sequences that translate to the same CDR3. V and J are TRBV5-1 and TRBJ1-1; 8 bases fit TRBD1. The CDR3 is made up of 14 amino acids. The junction had 2 bases not matched to a gene; V was cut back by 4 bases and J by 0 bases. In germline, CDR1 is SGHRS, CDR2 YFSETQ. Here the CDR3 reads CASSPGQVNTEAFF. DNA for the CDR3: TGCGCCAGCAGCCCGGGACAGGTGAACACTGAAGCTTTCTTT.

This chain links TRBV5-1 with TRBJ2-1; TRBD2 matches 7 bases. This CDR3 has 14 residues. The germline gives CDR1 SGHRS, CDR2 YFSETQ. V shed 2 bases, J shed 4 bases, and the junction held 3 bases outside the gene matches. The CDR3 DNA sequence: TGCGCCAGCAGCTTCCCTAGCGGTTACAATGAGCAGTTCTTC. Translation: CASSFPSGYNEQFF.

The chain combines TRBV5-1 with TRBJ2-1; 8 nucleotides align to TRBD1. V lost 3 bases to trimming and J lost 5 bases; unmatched junction nucleotides: 1. Per the germline V gene, CDR1 is SGHRS and CDR2 is YFSETQ. This CDR3 region has 13 residues. The CDR3 protein is CASSSDRDNEQFF. The CDR3 DNA follows: TGCGCCAGCAGCTCGGACAGGGACAATGAGCAGTTCTTC.

This rearrangement joins TRBV29-1 to TRBJ2-7; 7 positions match TRBD1. The CDR3 runs to 12 residues. The germline V gene has CDR1 SQVTM and CDR2 ANQGSEA. V shed 6 bases and J 2 bases; nucleotides not matched to a gene: 4. In DNA, the CDR3 is TGCAGCGTACACGACAGGGCCTACGAGCAGTACTTC. Translated: CSVHDRAYEQYF.

This rearrangement joins TRBV5-4 to TRBJ2-1, with 7 bases fitting TRBD2. Germline CDR1 is SGHNT and CDR2 is YYREEE (reference sequence). This CDR3 is 13 amino acids long. The trim removed 4 bases at V and 8 bases at J, leaving 6 bases unmatched. The CDR3 loop is CASSSGLVHEQFF. CDR3 nucleotides: TGTGCCAGCAGCAGCGGACTAGTGCATGAGCAGTTCTTC.

The V call is TRBV11-2, the J call TRBJ2-7, with a weak D call TRBD2 (6 bases). Germline assignment: CDR1 SGHAT and CDR2 FQNNGV. The CDR3 covers 15 residues. V shed 2 bases and J shed 0 bases, with 11 bases lying between them. The CDR3 sequence: CASSLSRDPSYEQYF. CDR3 coding DNA: TGTGCCAGCAGCTTATCGCGGGATCCCTCCTACGAGCAGTACTTC. The full variable domain, completed using reference TRBV11-2 and TRBJ2-7, is EAGVAQSPRYKIIEKRQSVAFWCNPISGHATLYWYQQILGQGPKLLIQFQNNGVVDDSQLPKDRFSAERLKGVDSTLKIQPAKLEDSAVYLCASSLSRDPSYEQYFGPGTRLTVT.